Below, one TCR beta chain is given with its context. The J segment lost 0 bases and the V segment lost 5 bases, leaving 5 bases of the junction unmatched. The CDR3 covers 15 residues. In germline, CDR1 is SGDLS, CDR2 YYNGEE. Clones were read by immunoSEQ multiplex PCR, and TCRdb kept only the in-frame ones, dropping some. The sample consists of some 140,000 clones, approximately 96% of them appearing once. This sample is drawn from a study of control samples from healthy donors and cancer patients. Sequences were obtained from blood. The chain combines TRBV9 with TRBJ1-2; 9 nucleotides align to TRBD1. The receptor was derived from a man aged 40-49 years in good health. The CDR3 reads CASRDTGGSNYGYTF. The CDR3 bases are TGTGCCAGCAGAGATACAGGGGGCTCTAACTATGGCTACACCTTC. Using reference TRBV9 and TRBJ1-2 for the parts outside the CDR3, the full variable domain is DSGVTQTPKHLITATGQRVTLRCSPRSGDLSVYWYQQSLDQGLQFLIQYYNGEERAKGNILERFSAQQFPDLHSELNLSSLELGDSALYFCASRDTGGSNYGYTFGSGTRLTVV.